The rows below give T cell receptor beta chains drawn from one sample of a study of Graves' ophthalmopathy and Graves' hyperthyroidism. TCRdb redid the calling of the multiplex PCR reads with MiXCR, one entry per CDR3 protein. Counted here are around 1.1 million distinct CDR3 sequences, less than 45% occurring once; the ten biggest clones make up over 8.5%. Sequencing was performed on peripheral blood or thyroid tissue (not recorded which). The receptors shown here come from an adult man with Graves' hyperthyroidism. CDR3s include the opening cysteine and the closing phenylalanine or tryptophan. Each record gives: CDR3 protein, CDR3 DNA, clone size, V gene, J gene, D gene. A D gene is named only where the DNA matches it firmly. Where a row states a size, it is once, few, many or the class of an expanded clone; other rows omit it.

CDR3 protein: CASSQGGIYNYGYTF
CDR3 DNA: TGTGCCAGCAGCCAAGGTGGGATTTATAACTATGGCTACACCTTC
clone size: .
V gene: TRBV4-2
J gene: TRBJ1-2
D gene: .

CDR3 protein: CASSGTGDTNEKLFF
CDR3 DNA: TGCGCCAGCAGCGGGACAGGGGACACTAATGAAAAACTGTTTTTT
clone size: once
V gene: TRBV5-1
J gene: TRBJ1-4
D gene: TRBD1

CDR3 protein: CSAPRSDYEQYF
CDR3 DNA: TGCAGTGCTCCAAGGTCGGACTACGAGCAGTACTTC
clone size: many
V gene: TRBV20-1
J gene: TRBJ2-7
D gene: .

CDR3 protein: CASSPTESSWANVLTF
CDR3 DNA: TGTGCCAGCAGCCCAACTGAATCGTCCTGGGCCAACGTCCTGACTTTC
clone size: many
V gene: TRBV7-6
J gene: TRBJ2-6
D gene: .

CDR3 protein: CASSSTSGGHQETQYF
CDR3 DNA: TGTGCCAGCAGCTCAACTAGCGGGGGGCACCAAGAGACCCAGTACTTC
clone size: .
V gene: TRBV7-9
J gene: TRBJ2-5
D gene: TRBD2

CDR3 protein: CATSYPGTGAFNQPQHF
CDR3 DNA: TGTGCCACCAGCTACCCCGGGACAGGTGCCTTCAATCAGCCCCAGCATTTT
clone size: many
V gene: TRBV15
J gene: TRBJ1-5
D gene: TRBD1

CDR3 protein: CASSIWTGMSEAFF
CDR3 DNA: TGTGCCAGTAGTATCTGGACAGGGATGTCTGAAGCTTTCTTT
clone size: many
V gene: TRBV19
J gene: TRBJ1-1
D gene: TRBD1

CDR3 protein: CSARSHYSNQPQHF
CDR3 DNA: TGCAGTGCTAGGTCCCATTATAGCAATCAGCCCCAGCATTTT
clone size: .
V gene: TRBV20-1
J gene: TRBJ1-5
D gene: .

CDR3 protein: CASTPLPSYEQYF
CDR3 DNA: TGTGCCAGCACCCCCCTTCCTTCCTACGAGCAGTACTTC
clone size: many
V gene: TRBV7-2
J gene: TRBJ2-7
D gene: .

CDR3 protein: CASSGSGSQNSPQHF
CDR3 DNA: TGTGCCAGCAGCGGCAGCGGCAGTCAGAATTCACCCCAGCATTTT
clone size: once
V gene: TRBV7-3
J gene: TRBJ1-5
D gene: .

CDR3 protein: CASSQDIGYEQYF
CDR3 DNA: TGCGCCAGCAGCCAAGATATCGGGTACGAGCAGTACTTC
clone size: many
V gene: TRBV4-3
J gene: TRBJ2-7
D gene: .

CDR3 protein: CATSRDLGANTGELFF
CDR3 DNA: TGTGCCACCAGCAGGGACCTCGGGGCGAACACCGGGGAGCTGTTTTTT
clone size: few
V gene: TRBV15
J gene: TRBJ2-2
D gene: .

CDR3 protein: CSVPSGGPEAFF
CDR3 DNA: TGCAGCGTTCCTTCAGGGGGCCCTGAAGCTTTCTTT
clone size: many
V gene: TRBV29-1
J gene: TRBJ1-1
D gene: TRBD1

CDR3 protein: CASSVDPAGGPRETQYF
CDR3 DNA: TGTGCCAGCAGCGTAGATCCAGCGGGAGGGCCACGGGAGACCCAGTACTTC
clone size: few
V gene: TRBV9
J gene: TRBJ2-5
D gene: TRBD2

CDR3 protein: CASSSKRTGLYSNQPQHF
CDR3 DNA: TGTGCCAGCAGTTCAAAGAGGACAGGGTTGTATAGCAATCAGCCCCAGCATTTT
clone size: few
V gene: TRBV7-8
J gene: TRBJ1-5
D gene: TRBD1

CDR3 protein: CASSIVPRTLTEAFF
CDR3 DNA: TGTGCCAGTAGTATAGTCCCCAGGACCCTCACTGAAGCTTTCTTT
clone size: .
V gene: TRBV19
J gene: TRBJ1-1
D gene: .

CDR3 protein: CASSWGRGELFF
CDR3 DNA: TGTGCCAGCAGCTGGGGGCGCGGGGAGCTGTTTTTT
clone size: .
V gene: TRBV11-2
J gene: TRBJ2-2
D gene: .

CDR3 protein: CSAPRTGGGETQYF
CDR3 DNA: TGCAGTGCTCCCAGGACAGGGGGCGGAGAGACCCAGTACTTC
clone size: many
V gene: TRBV20-1
J gene: TRBJ2-5
D gene: TRBD1

CDR3 protein: CASSMGQNYEQYF
CDR3 DNA: TGTGCCAGTAGTATGGGACAGAACTACGAGCAGTACTTC
clone size: many
V gene: TRBV19
J gene: TRBJ2-7
D gene: TRBD1

CDR3 protein: CAISTGAGGNQPQHF
CDR3 DNA: TGTGCCATCAGTACAGGGGCCGGGGGCAATCAGCCCCAGCATTTT
clone size: .
V gene: TRBV10-3
J gene: TRBJ1-5
D gene: TRBD1

CDR3 protein: CASSLEGGRAQETQYF
CDR3 DNA: TGTGCCAGCAGTTTAGAGGGTGGCCGGGCTCAAGAGACCCAGTACTTC
clone size: .
V gene: TRBV12-3/TRBV12-4
J gene: TRBJ2-5
D gene: .

CDR3 protein: CASSFSSGRVNQPQHF
CDR3 DNA: TGTGCCAGCAGCTTTTCATCTGGGAGGGTCAATCAGCCCCAGCATTTT
clone size: .
V gene: TRBV7-9
J gene: TRBJ1-5
D gene: .

CDR3 protein: CASSFRPQGWETQYF
CDR3 DNA: TGTGCCAGCAGTTTTCGCCCGCAGGGGTGGGAGACCCAGTACTTC
clone size: few
V gene: TRBV7-3
J gene: TRBJ2-5
D gene: .

CDR3 protein: CASSKRQGNTEAFF
CDR3 DNA: TGTGCCAGCAGTAAAAGACAGGGGAACACTGAAGCTTTCTTT
clone size: many
V gene: TRBV7-6
J gene: TRBJ1-1
D gene: TRBD1

CDR3 protein: CAGTRQMNTEAFF
CDR3 DNA: TGTGCCGGCACCCGGCAGATGAACACTGAAGCTTTCTTT
clone size: .
V gene: TRBV7-2
J gene: TRBJ1-1
D gene: .